Listed below are T cell receptor beta chains from one sample, sequenced in a study of regulatory T cells in long-lasting Graves disease. TCRdb reanalysed the multiplex PCR reads using MiXCR and keeps one entry per CDR3 protein. The sample consists of roughly 450,000 distinct CDR3 sequences, around a fifth of them appearing once. The sample here was peripheral blood mononuclear cells (PBMCs), taken when the disease was refractory, from a patient treated with antithyroid drugs. These receptors were taken from a female donor with Graves disease. CDR3s include the opening cysteine and the closing phenylalanine or tryptophan. The D gene is left open where the match is weak. Only some rows state a clone size, as once, few, many or a class for expanded clones.

V	D	size	J	CDR3	DNA
TRBV7-2	NA	NA	TRBJ2-3	CASSLVFEGWGADTQYF	TGTGCCAGCAGCTTAGTATTCGAGGGGTGGGGTGCAGATACGCAGTATTTT
TRBV20-1	NA	NA	TRBJ2-2	CSARLTNKPRNTGELFF	TGCAGTGCTAGACTAACCAATAAACCCAGGAACACCGGGGAGCTGTTTTTT
TRBV9	NA	NA	TRBJ1-2	CASSVDREGYGYTF	TGTGCCAGCAGCGTAGACAGGGAGGGATATGGCTACACCTTC
TRBV18	TRBD2	NA	TRBJ2-5	CASSPLAGEDGTQYF	TGTGCCAGCTCACCTCTAGCGGGAGAAGATGGGACCCAGTACTTC
TRBV7-2	NA	few	TRBJ2-7	CASSPGGVSSYEQYF	TGTGCCAGCAGCCCGGGTGGGGTGAGCTCCTACGAGCAGTACTTC
TRBV14	NA	NA	TRBJ1-2	CASSQDSSYGYTF	TGTGCCAGCAGCCAAGATTCCTCCTATGGCTACACCTTC
TRBV2	NA	NA	TRBJ2-4	CASGHDRIPAKNIRYF	TGTGCCAGCGGGCACGACAGGATACCAGCCAAAAACATTCGGTACTTC
TRBV9	TRBD2	few	TRBJ2-5	CASSPRGGELETQYF	TGTGCCAGCAGCCCTAGGGGAGGGGAGCTGGAGACCCAGTACTTC
TRBV7-2	NA	NA	TRBJ1-2	CASSFQPPGTYGCTF	TGTGCCAGCAGCTTCCAGCCTCCAGGGACCTATGGCTGCACCTTC
TRBV5-1	NA	NA	TRBJ2-2	CASRLNWDGTTGELFF	TGCGCCAGCAGGTTAAATTGGGACGGGACAACCGGGGAGCTGTTTTTT
TRBV28	NA	NA	TRBJ1-1	CASSPRTGHMNTEAFF	TGTGCCAGCAGTCCGCGGACGGGCCATATGAACACTGAAGCTTTCTTT
TRBV5-1	NA	NA	TRBJ2-6	CASRFGGSGANVLTF	TGCGCCAGCAGGTTTGGGGGCTCTGGGGCCAACGTCCTGACTTTC
TRBV6-1	NA	NA	TRBJ2-2	CASARGRGELFF	TGTGCCAGCGCTAGGGGAAGGGGGGAGCTGTTTTTT
TRBV5-1	NA	NA	TRBJ2-1	CASSPGLGGFYNEQFF	TGCGCCAGCAGCCCCGGATTGGGCGGATTCTACAATGAGCAGTTCTTC
TRBV7-8	NA	NA	TRBJ1-5	CASSLARGWSNQPQHF	TGTGCCAGCAGCTTAGCGAGGGGTTGGAGCAATCAGCCCCAGCATTTT
TRBV29-1	TRBD1	NA	TRBJ2-1	CSVSDRGHYNEQFF	TGCAGCGTCTCGGACAGGGGGCACTACAATGAGCAGTTCTTC
TRBV28	NA	few	TRBJ2-3	CASSHRPDTQYF	TGTGCCAGCAGTCACCGACCAGATACGCAGTATTTT
TRBV12-3/TRBV12-4	NA	many	TRBJ2-2	CASSFETLMNTGELFF	TGTGCCAGCAGTTTCGAGACACTTATGAACACCGGGGAGCTGTTTTTT
TRBV3-1	NA	NA	TRBJ1-3	CASSQGRSSGNTIYF	TGTGCCAGCAGCCAGGGCCGGAGCTCTGGAAACACCATATATTTT
TRBV29-1	TRBD2	few	TRBJ2-7	CSVGTSGPHEQYF	TGCAGCGTGGGGACTAGCGGGCCCCACGAGCAGTACTTC
TRBV29-1	TRBD2	NA	TRBJ2-2	CSVAGSGGTANTGELFF	TGCAGCGTTGCAGGCTCGGGAGGCACCGCGAACACCGGGGAGCTGTTTTTT
TRBV20-1	NA	NA	TRBJ1-3	CSAPTGGNTIYF	TGCAGTGCGCCAACAGGTGGAAACACCATATATTTT
TRBV6-2/TRBV6-3	NA	few	TRBJ1-6	CASSSGGDQSPLHF	TGTGCCAGCAGTTCCGGAGGGGACCAGTCACCCCTCCACTTT
TRBV6-1	NA	NA	TRBJ1-1	CASTIGDTEAFF	TGTGCCAGCACCATAGGGGACACTGAGGCTTTCTTT
TRBV6-1	TRBD1	many	TRBJ1-5	CASRKGDGQGRQPQHF	TGTGCCAGCAGAAAAGGTGATGGACAGGGCCGACAGCCCCAGCATTTT
TRBV6-1	NA	few	TRBJ2-7	CASTDVGGVSWEQYF	TGTGCCAGCACCGACGTTGGAGGGGTGAGTTGGGAGCAATACTTC
TRBV11-3	NA	many	TRBJ1-1	CASVLRGDTEAFF	TGTGCCAGCGTGCTGCGGGGAGACACTGAAGCTTTCTTT
TRBV7-2	NA	NA	TRBJ1-5	CASSSGWGGAGFSQPQHF	TGTGCCAGCAGCTCAGGCTGGGGGGGCGCGGGATTCTCTCAGCCCCAGCATTTT
TRBV28	TRBD2	few	TRBJ2-1	CASNKVGEGEQFF	TGTGCCAGCAACAAGGTCGGGGAGGGAGAGCAGTTCTTC
TRBV7-2	TRBD2	few	TRBJ2-7	CASSLREGLPEQYF	TGTGCCAGCAGCTTGCGGGAGGGCCTCCCCGAGCAGTACTTC
TRBV28	TRBD2	many	TRBJ2-7	CASSWLAGSLREQYF	TGTGCCAGCAGTTGGCTAGCGGGTTCCCTTAGGGAGCAGTACTTC
TRBV7-2	TRBD2	NA	TRBJ2-7	CASTPWGGSYEQYF	TGTGCCAGCACCCCCTGGGGGGGCTCCTACGAGCAGTACTTC
TRBV28	TRBD2	many	TRBJ2-5	CASSPASGGETQYF	TGTGCCAGCAGCCCAGCAAGCGGGGGGGAGACCCAGTACTTC
TRBV10-3	TRBD1	NA	TRBJ1-5	CAISESQDRSQPQHF	TGTGCCATCAGTGAGTCCCAGGACAGGAGCCAGCCCCAGCATTTT
TRBV6-2/TRBV6-3	TRBD1	NA	TRBJ1-5	CASSYRLGGGQPQHF	TGTGCCAGCAGTTACCGGTTAGGGGGCGGACAGCCCCAGCATTTT
TRBV2	NA	many	TRBJ1-6	CASRLGTYNSPLHF	TGTGCCAGCAGACTCGGGACGTATAATTCACCCCTCCACTTT
TRBV12-3/TRBV12-4	TRBD1	many	TRBJ1-1	CASRQGTLNTEAFF	TGTGCCAGCAGACAGGGGACTTTGAACACTGAAGCTTTCTTT
TRBV7-6	NA	NA	TRBJ2-5	CASSSFPRDLQETQYF	TGTGCCAGCAGCTCATTTCCCCGGGACTTGCAGGAGACCCAGTACTTC
TRBV20-1	TRBD2	many	TRBJ2-5	CSASGPGGQETQYF	TGCAGTGCTAGCGGCCCGGGGGGACAAGAGACCCAGTACTTC
TRBV18	NA	NA	TRBJ2-7	CASSPRDSSIESYEQYF	TGTGCCAGCTCACCACGGGACTCCTCGATCGAATCCTACGAGCAGTACTTC
TRBV7-2	NA	many	TRBJ1-5	CASSLSGGQPQHF	TGTGCCAGCAGCCTATCAGGCGGTCAGCCCCAGCATTTT
TRBV20-1	TRBD1	many	TRBJ2-7	CSAPGDSDYEQYF	TGCAGTGCCCCAGGGGACAGCGACTACGAGCAGTACTTC
TRBV6-5	NA	many	TRBJ2-2	CASSYSRGEAGELFF	TGTGCCAGCAGTTACTCAAGGGGCGAGGCCGGGGAGCTGTTTTTT
TRBV6-2/TRBV6-3	NA	few	TRBJ2-7	CASSYSLTSYEQYF	TGTGCCAGCAGTTACTCCTTGACTAGCTACGAGCAGTACTTC
TRBV10-3	TRBD2	many	TRBJ2-7	CAISVSSGAGYEQYF	TGTGCCATCAGTGTCTCTAGCGGGGCCGGCTACGAGCAGTACTTC
TRBV4-1	TRBD1	many	TRBJ1-1	CASSQEPGQGGTEAFF	TGCGCCAGCAGCCAGGAACCAGGACAGGGTGGCACTGAAGCTTTCTTT
TRBV7-9	NA	NA	TRBJ1-4	CASSPRTTLVEKLFF	TGTGCCAGCAGCCCGCGCACCACCTTAGTTGAAAAACTGTTTTTT
TRBV5-1	NA	few	TRBJ1-3	CASSLQGESGNTIYF	TGCGCCAGCAGCTTACAGGGCGAATCTGGAAACACCATATATTTT
TRBV5-1	NA	many	TRBJ2-1	CASSSDSYNEQFF	TGCGCCAGCAGTTCTGACAGCTACAATGAGCAGTTCTTC
TRBV11-1	TRBD1	NA	TRBJ2-7	CASSLWSGQEIYEQYF	TGTGCCAGCAGCTTATGGTCGGGACAGGAAATCTACGAGCAGTACTTC
TRBV6-1	NA	many	TRBJ1-2	CASTGRANYGYTF	TGTGCCAGCACGGGCAGAGCTAACTATGGCTACACCTTC
TRBV2	NA	many	TRBJ2-7	CASSFLPPGKQYF	TGTGCCAGCAGCTTTCTACCTCCAGGAAAGCAGTACTTC
TRBV10-3	TRBD1	NA	TRBJ1-4	CAIRDRREEKLFF	TGTGCCATCAGGGACAGGAGGGAGGAAAAACTGTTTTTT